This T cell receptor (beta chain) is from a study of blood T cell repertoires in COVID-19. As for the study in general: COVID-19 samples collected from the United States, Italy and Spain covered acute and convalescent phases. In each case, the material was cDNA or gDNA derived from T cells, B-cell-depleted T cells, or PBMCs.

Seattle's enrolled individuals joined amid active infection and were then monitored longitudinally. Original methodology: Amplification with reference gene primers provided the estimates of nucleated cell counts. TCRdb's table, derived via immunoSEQ multiplex PCR, lists solely in-frame clones and lacks some. V and J calls and clone size are as listed in that table; D and trimming were resolved from the DNA. The table shows approximately 300,000 clones, with roughly 91% occurring only once. This TCR derives from a woman in her twenties or thirties with COVID-19, enrolled during active disease. Sequences were obtained from peripheral blood.

The CDR3 region has the DNA TGTGCCAGCAGCCCCCCCCTTGGGCACGGGGTGAACACTGAAGCTTTCTTT. The encoded protein is CASSPPLGHGVNTEAFF. The chain employs TRBV16 and TRBJ1-1; D gene uncertain. CDR3 length: 17 amino acids. Germline lookup yields CDR1 KGHSY and CDR2 FQNENV. V shed 4 bases and J shed 0 bases, with 18 bases lying between them.